The clone carrying this TCR beta chain has a single count. What it recognizes is unknown. This sample is part of a study of PD-1 blockade in classical Hodgkin lymphoma. Documented time point: cycle 4 day 1 (C4D1), after 5 to 7 weeks of nivolumab. Relapse after autologous stem cell transplantation occurred in every patient, and brentuximab vedotin exposure varied. The CDR3 totals 12 residues. Germline CDR1 SNHLY, CDR2 FYNNEI. Trimming pared 4 bases from V and 15 bases from J, leaving 16 bases between. Study conclusions and caveats: Reports described newly diagnosed patients as having lower baseline TCR diversity than healthy donors.

Sequencing used immunoSEQ multiplex PCR; TCRdb keeps in-frame clones, though not all of them. The data show about 24,000 clones, approximately 68% seen once. This specimen consisted of peripheral blood mononuclear cells (PBMCs), obtained before the fourth cycle of nivolumab. The rearrangement uses TRBV2 and TRBJ1-5; TRBD1 might be the D (6 bases). The TCR originated in a human donor with classical Hodgkin lymphoma. CDR3 in amino acids: CASSGRRGGSHF. CDR3 in DNA: TGTGCCAGCAGTGGGCGCAGGGGAGGTTCGCATTTT.